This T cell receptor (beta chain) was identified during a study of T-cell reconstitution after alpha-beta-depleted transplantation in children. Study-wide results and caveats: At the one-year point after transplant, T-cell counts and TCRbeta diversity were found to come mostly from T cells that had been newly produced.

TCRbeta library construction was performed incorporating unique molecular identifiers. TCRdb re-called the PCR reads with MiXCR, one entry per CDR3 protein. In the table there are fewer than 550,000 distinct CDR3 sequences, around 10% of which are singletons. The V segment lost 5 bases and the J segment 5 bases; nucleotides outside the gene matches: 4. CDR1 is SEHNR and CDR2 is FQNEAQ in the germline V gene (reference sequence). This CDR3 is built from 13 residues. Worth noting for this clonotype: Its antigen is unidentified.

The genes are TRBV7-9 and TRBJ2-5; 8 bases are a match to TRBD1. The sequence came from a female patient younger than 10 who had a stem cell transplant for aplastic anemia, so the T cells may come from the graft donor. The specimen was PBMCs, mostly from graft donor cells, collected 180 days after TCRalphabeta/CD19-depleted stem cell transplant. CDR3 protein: CASSLGQVETQYF. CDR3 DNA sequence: TGTGCCAGCAGCCTGGGACAGGTGGAGACCCAGTACTTC.